This TCR beta chain was found in a study of T-cell memory formation after mild COVID-19. Study-level background: The two donors had largely donor-specific TCR clusters. Overall study findings and caveats: Clones shrinking between day 15 and 85 showed a balanced CD4/CD8 split, and those that grew later tilted toward CD4+.

TCRdb reprocessed the 5' RACE reads via MiXCR and lists one record per CDR3 protein. The data contain roughly 610,000 distinct CDR3 sequences, 17% of them singletons. This clonotype was seen a handful of times. Its antigen remains unknown. The CDR3 contains 14 residues. The ends were cut back, 6 bases at V and 4 bases at J, with 15 bases in the middle. Sequenced input: PBMCs or a T cell subset sorted from them (not recorded which). V usage is TRBV12-3 or TRBV12-4 and J usage is TRBJ2-5; possibly TRBD2 for D (6 bases). The sequence was obtained from an adult woman who had mild COVID-19 (a few samples of this study predate the infection). Cell type and time point are not known. The CDR3: CASSQGTSGETQYF. The CDR3 nucleotides are TGTGCCAGCAGCCAAGGGACTTCGGGAGAGACCCAGTACTTC.